The 17 T cell receptor beta chains below were found in one sample sequenced in a study of early T cells in non-severe SARS-CoV-2 infection. TCRdb recomputed calls from the 5' RACE reads with MiXCR, one row per CDR3 protein. The sample has 85,000 to 100,000 distinct CDR3 sequences; around 10% are singletons. The starting material was whole blood, obtained at baseline. The receptors here all came from an adult who was a healthcare worker with PCR-confirmed SARS-CoV-2 infection or an uninfected control (not recorded which).

The chain is built from TRBV12-3 or TRBV12-4 and TRBJ2-3; D call uncertain. This CDR3 is built from 15 residues. The ends were cut back, 3 bases at V and 3 bases at J, with 13 bases in the middle. CDR3 residues: CASSFIGVGTDTQYF. The CDR3 nucleotides read TGTGCCAGCAGTTTTATCGGTGTCGGGACAGATACGCAGTATTTT.

This clonotype was seen many times. The chain employs TRBV11-2 and TRBJ2-3; D unresolved. V shed 3 bases and J shed 5 bases, with 15 bases lying between them. The germline gives CDR1 SGHAT, CDR2 FQNNGV. The CDR3 is made up of 15 amino acids. The CDR3 sequence: CASSFVVGMGDTQYF. CDR3 nucleotide sequence: TGTGCCAGCAGCTTTGTCGTGGGGATGGGAGATACGCAGTATTTT. The full variable domain, completed using reference TRBV11-2 and TRBJ2-3, is EAGVAQSPRYKIIEKRQSVAFWCNPISGHATLYWYQQILGQGPKLLIQFQNNGVVDDSQLPKDRFSAERLKGVDSTLKIQPAKLEDSAVYLCASSFVVGMGDTQYFGPGTRLTVL.

Regarding this clonotype: A single base separates this from a much larger clone, so it may be a read error. The chain combines TRBV7-8 with TRBJ1-1, with D maybe TRBD1 (6 bases). Germline V gene data show CDR1 as SGHVS and CDR2 as FQNEAQ. The CDR3 covers 17 residues. CDR3 DNA sequence: TGTGTCAGCAGCTTAGGAGGTCCGTGGACAGCGAACACTGAAGCTTTCTTT. This gives the protein CVSSLGGPWTANTEAFF.

This clonotype occurred a few times. CDR3 loop: CASSQILWVRENYGYTF. The CDR3, as DNA: TGCGCCAGCAGCCAAATCTTGTGGGTCAGGGAGAACTATGGCTACACCTTC. The V and J genes are TRBV4-1 and TRBJ1-2; D may be TRBD1 (5 bases). Germline CDR1 is MGHRA and CDR2 is YSYEKL. This CDR3 has 17 amino acids. The germline V and J ends were trimmed by 2 bases and 2 bases, with 18 bases remaining between them.

The V gene is TRBV12-3 or TRBV12-4, the J gene TRBJ2-3; the D gene is possibly TRBD1 (6 bases). This CDR3 comprises 13 residues. V was pared by 6 bases and J by 8 bases, with 15 bases between. The DNA for the CDR3 is TGTGCCAGCAGCCAAACAGGGCGTGGTACGCAGTATTTT. Translation gives CASSQTGRGTQYF.

Here the CDR3 DNA reads TGCAGTGCTAGAGGGAGTTTGGGCTGGGACACTGAAGCTTTCTTT. This gives the protein CSARGSLGWDTEAFF. The J gene is TRBJ1-1, the V gene TRBV20-1; no reliable D call. The V end was cut by 1 base, the J end by 3 bases, with 15 bases between. The CDR3 totals 15 residues. CDR1 and CDR2 from the germline V gene are DFQATT and SNEGSKA (reference sequence).

J is TRBJ2-3 and V is TRBV20-1; D unclear. V lost 4 bases to trimming and J lost 2 bases, with 10 bases between them. Germline CDR1 and CDR2: DFQATT and SNEGSKA (reference sequence). This CDR3 spans 13 amino acids. The CDR3 loop is CSAKESHTDTQYF. The CDR3 DNA follows: TGCAGTGCTAAGGAGTCACACACAGATACGCAGTATTTT.

This clonotype has just a few counts. The chain combines TRBV23-1 with TRBJ2-2; D not resolved. TRBV23-1 is known as an ORF, though its function is uncertain. This CDR3 region has 14 residues. Trimming took 2 bases from V and 5 from J, leaving 9 bases between them. CDR3 residues: CASSQHISTGELFF. The CDR3 DNA reads TGCGCCAGCAGTCAACACATCTCTACCGGGGAGCTGTTTTTT.

The chain is built from TRBV5-1 and TRBJ2-7; 8 bases match TRBD2. Looked up from germline, CDR1 is SGHRS and CDR2 is YFSETQ. This CDR3 region has 15 residues. With V trimmed by 4 bases and J by 0 bases, 6 bases remained unmatched. The chain's CDR3 is CASSPERGLSYEQYF. The CDR3 DNA sequence: TGCGCCAGCAGCCCTGAGCGGGGGCTCTCCTACGAGCAGTACTTC.

J is TRBJ2-3 and V is TRBV5-1, with a tentative D call TRBD2 (5 bases). This CDR3 comprises 13 residues. Germline V gene data show CDR1 as SGHRS and CDR2 as YFSETQ. V shed 0 bases and J shed 9 bases, with 11 bases lying between them. CDR3 sequence (DNA): TGCGCCAGCAGCTTGGGAGAGGGTCGCACGCAGTATTTT. Its protein is CASSLGEGRTQYF.

The CDR3 DNA reads as TGTGCCAGTAGTAGGACAGGGGATGGCTACACCTTC. Amino acids: CASSRTGDGYTF. The V call is TRBV19, the J call TRBJ1-2, with 9 positions matching TRBD1. Germline V gives CDR1 LNHDA, CDR2 SQIVND (reference sequence). This CDR3 spans 12 amino acids. J lost 6 bases, V lost 4 bases, and 0 bases had no gene match.

The CDR3 loop is CASSPHSEGRTEAFF. The CDR3 coding sequence is TGTGCCAGCTCACCCCACTCGGAGGGACGCACTGAAGCTTTCTTT. The chain joins TRBV18 to TRBJ1-1; weak D call: TRBD1 (5 bases). V lost 3 bases to trimming and J lost 4 bases, with 15 bases between them. CDR1 and CDR2 from the germline V gene are KGHSH and LQKENI. The CDR3 has 15 amino acids. Full variable domain (rest looked up from reference TRBV18 and TRBJ1-1): NAGVMQNPRHLVRRRGQEARLRCSPMKGHSHVYWYRQLPEEGLKFMVYLQKENIIDESGMPKERFSAEFPKEGPSILRIQQVVRGDSAAYFCASSPHSEGRTEAFFGQGTRLTVV.

The V and J genes are TRBV9 and TRBJ2-1; a possible D gene is TRBD1 (6 bases). Trimming pared 0 bases from V and 2 bases from J, leaving 12 bases between. From germline, CDR1 is SGDLS and CDR2 YYNGEE. The CDR3 has 16 amino acids. Here the CDR3 DNA reads TGTGCCAGCAGCGTAGCGGGCAGGGGACCCTACAATGAGCAGTTCTTC. Its protein product is CASSVAGRGPYNEQFF.

This clonotype was detected ten times or more. The chain is built from TRBV2 and TRBJ2-1; D call uncertain. Germline V gives CDR1 SNHLY, CDR2 FYNNEI. The length of the CDR3 is 11 residues. Trimming took off 1 base at V and 10 bases at J, with 5 bases between the two ends. In DNA, the CDR3 is TGTGCCAGCAGTGAAGGGTCGGAGCAGTTCTTC. This codes for CASSEGSEQFF.

The chain has TRBV27 and TRBJ1-1; 8 bases fit TRBD1. CDR1 and CDR2 (germline): MNHEY, SMNVEV (reference sequence). With 1 base clipped from V and 4 bases from J, the junction kept 2 bases outside the gene matches. There are 14 residues in the CDR3. The CDR3 nucleotides are TGTGCCAGCAGTTTATGGACAGGGTCCACTGAAGCTTTCTTT. This sequence encodes CASSLWTGSTEAFF.

This clonotype was detected a few times. The chain carries TRBV29-1 and TRBJ2-7, with 14 positions matching TRBD2. CDR3 length: 14 residues. J lost 3 bases, V lost 7 bases, and 5 bases had no gene match. Germline CDR1 and CDR2: SQVTM and ANQGSEA. The CDR3 sequence: CSAFGTSGSYEQYF. The CDR3 region has the DNA TGCAGCGCCTTCGGGACTAGCGGGAGCTACGAGCAGTACTTC.

The J gene is TRBJ2-1, the V gene TRBV6-5, with 10 bases aligning to TRBD2. Germline CDR1 MNHEY, CDR2 SVGAGI. Germline trimming cut 7 bases from V and 2 bases from J; bases unmatched to any gene: 5. The CDR3 sequence is 15 residues long. In DNA, the CDR3 is TGTGCCAGCACCAGAAGCGGGAGGGCCTACAATGAGCAGTTCTTC. It encodes CASTRSGRAYNEQFF.